The 27 T cell receptor beta chains reported below all come from one sample, sequenced in a study of T cell changes during pregnancy in multiple sclerosis. TCRdb keeps only in-frame clones here, not all; method: immunoSEQ multiplex PCR. The table shows some 31,000 clones, with 75% to 90% occurring only once. This sample comprised CD8+ T cells from peripheral blood mononuclear cells, obtained in the second trimester of pregnancy. The receptors originated from a female donor with multiple sclerosis, enrolled in a pregnancy study.

The rearrangement uses TRBV9 and TRBJ2-1; 10 bases match TRBD2. This CDR3 contains 15 residues. The V gene end was trimmed by 0 bases and the J gene end by 8 bases; junction bases not matched to a gene: 5. CDR1 is SGDLS and CDR2 is YYNGEE in the germline V gene. The DNA of the CDR3 is TGTGCCAGCAGCGTAGTCCTAGCGGGAGTCGATGAGCAGTTCTTC. This translates into CASSVVLAGVDEQFF. Together with reference TRBV9 and TRBJ2-1, the CDR3 gives the full variable domain: DSGVTQTPKHLITATGQRVTLRCSPRSGDLSVYWYQQSLDQGLQFLIQYYNGEERAKGNILERFSAQQFPDLHSELNLSSLELGDSALYFCASSVVLAGVDEQFFGPGTRLTVL.

J is TRBJ2-7 and V is TRBV2, with 14 positions matching TRBD2. The CDR3 has 17 residues. V lost 6 bases to trimming and J lost 0 bases; unmatched junction nucleotides: 7. The germline V gene has CDR1 SNHLY and CDR2 FYNNEI. CDR3 sequence: CASRGLAGGGSSYEQYF. Here the CDR3 DNA reads TGTGCCAGCAGAGGACTAGCGGGAGGAGGTTCCTCCTACGAGCAGTACTTC.

This clone was counted a single time. The chain joins TRBV14 to TRBJ2-7; D remains ambiguous. CDR1 and CDR2 from the germline V gene are SGHDN and FVKESK. The V end was cut by 3 bases, the J end by 3 bases, with 9 bases between. This CDR3 spans 13 amino acids. The CDR3 sequence: CASSQRGHYEQYF. As DNA, the CDR3 is TGTGCCAGCAGCCAGCGTGGTCACTACGAGCAGTACTTC. Full variable domain (outside the CDR3, taken from reference TRBV14 and TRBJ2-7): EAGVTQFPSHSVIEKGQTVTLRCDPISGHDNLYWYRRVMGKEIKFLLHFVKESKQDESGMPNNRFLAERTGGTYSTLKVQPAELEDSGVYFCASSQRGHYEQYFGPGTRLTVT.

The chain employs TRBV28 and TRBJ1-1; 9 bases are a match to TRBD1. This CDR3 has 15 amino acids. Losses at the gene ends were 5 bases for V and 4 bases for J; bases not matched to a gene: 8. The germline gives CDR1 MDHEN, CDR2 SYDVKM. Here the CDR3 reads CASSLQGAAVTEAFF. CDR3 DNA: TGTGCCAGCAGTCTACAGGGGGCAGCGGTCACTGAAGCTTTCTTT.

V usage is TRBV9 and J usage is TRBJ2-3; 9 positions agree with TRBD1. Germline CDR1 and CDR2: SGDLS and YYNGEE. The CDR3 contains 15 residues. J was trimmed by 3 bases and V by 0 bases; bases with no gene match: 2. The CDR3 bases are TGTGCCAGCAGCGTAGGGACAGGGGAGACAGATACGCAGTATTTT. Its protein product is CASSVGTGETDTQYF.

The chain carries TRBV6-1 and TRBJ1-1; 8 bases are a match to TRBD1. This CDR3 comprises 11 residues. The V and J ends lost 6 bases and 11 bases, in that order; junction bases with no gene match: 5. Per the germline V gene, CDR1 is MNHNS and CDR2 is SASEGT. The CDR3 DNA sequence: TGTGCCAGCAGCGGACAGGGTAACGCTTTCTTT. Its translation is CASSGQGNAFF.

The chain recombines TRBV6-1 with TRBJ1-2; 8 nucleotides match TRBD1. After removal of 5 bases from V and 6 bases from J, the junction contained 5 bases not matched to a gene. Germline V gives CDR1 MNHNS, CDR2 SASEGT. The CDR3 contains 13 residues. The CDR3 bases are TGTGCCAGCAGTCTCCCGACAGGGGATGGCTACACCTTC. Translated: CASSLPTGDGYTF.

The CDR3 nucleotides are TGTGCCAGCAGACACAGGGGGCCCTCCTACGAGCAGTACTTC. Residues: CASRHRGPSYEQYF. This chain connects TRBV27 to TRBJ2-5, with 9 bases aligning to TRBD1. The J call is doubtful: the DNA matches TRBJ2-7 better. The CDR3 has 14 amino acids. Looked up from germline, CDR1 is MNHEY and CDR2 is SMNVEV (reference sequence).

V gene TRBV7-9 combines with J gene TRBJ2-1, with D tentatively TRBD1 (5 bases). This CDR3 spans 15 amino acids. The V gene's germline CDR1 is SEHNR and CDR2 FQNEAQ (reference sequence). V was pared by 4 bases and J by 2 bases, with 12 bases between. Here the CDR3 reads CASSSRQIPYNEQFF. For the CDR3, the DNA is TGTGCCAGCAGCTCTCGACAGATTCCCTACAATGAGCAGTTCTTC. Full variable domain (rest looked up from reference TRBV7-9 and TRBJ2-1): DTGVSQNPRHKITKRGQNVTFRCDPISEHNRLYWYRQTLGQGPEFLTYFQNEAQLEKSRLLSDRFSAERPKGSFSTLEIQRTEQGDSAMYLCASSSRQIPYNEQFFGPGTRLTVL.

The CDR3 loop reads CASSLGPGLAVLGYDEQFF. In DNA, the CDR3 is TGCGCCAGCAGCTTGGGTCCGGGACTAGCGGTTTTGGGGTATGATGAGCAGTTCTTC. This sequence joins TRBV5-1 and TRBJ2-1; 11 bases fit TRBD2. Germline-derived CDR1 and CDR2 are SGHRS and YFSETQ. The CDR3 sequence is 19 residues long. V was pared by 0 bases and J by 8 bases, with 16 bases of the junction left unmatched.

This clone was detected a few times. The chain employs TRBV27 and TRBJ1-2, with D unresolved. The length of the CDR3 is 13 residues. V lost 5 bases to trimming and J lost 4 bases, with 11 bases between them. Germline assignment: CDR1 MNHEY and CDR2 SMNVEV (reference sequence). The CDR3 region is CASSPTEFYGYTF. The CDR3 DNA sequence: TGTGCCAGCAGTCCCACAGAGTTCTATGGCTACACCTTC.

As DNA, the CDR3 is TGTGCCAGCAGTCGACAGGGGGAGATAGGATCACCCCTCCACTTT. Residues: CASSRQGEIGSPLHF. V is TRBV6-5 and J is TRBJ1-6; 9 bases line up with TRBD1. Germline V gives CDR1 MNHEY, CDR2 SVGAGI. The length of the CDR3 is 15 residues. J was trimmed by 10 bases and V by 5 bases; bases with no gene match: 9.

V usage is TRBV12-5 and J usage is TRBJ2-1; the match to TRBD2 covers 11 bases. Germline lookup yields CDR1 LGHNT and CDR2 FRNRAP. Trimming at V came to 6 bases and at J to 4 bases, leaving 5 bases not matched to a gene. The CDR3 spans 15 residues. CDR3 residues: CASGPTSGIYNEQFF. Written as DNA, the CDR3 is TGTGCTAGTGGCCCGACTAGCGGGATATACAATGAGCAGTTCTTC.

The V call is TRBV6-1, the J call TRBJ1-3, with unresolved D. V gave up 8 bases and J gave up 0 bases, with 14 bases separating them. The CDR3 runs 15 residues. Looked up from germline, CDR1 is MNHNS and CDR2 is SASEGT. The CDR3 DNA is TGTGCCAGCGAGCGGTATCACCTCTCTGGAAACACCATATATTTT. Its protein product is CASERYHLSGNTIYF.

The genes are TRBV23-1 and TRBJ2-3; 7 nucleotides line up with TRBD2. TRBV23-1 is an open reading frame, and its role is uncertain. After removal of 10 bases from V and 3 bases from J, the junction contained 10 bases not matched to a gene. The CDR3 sequence is 14 residues long. The DNA for the CDR3 is TGCGCCACTACGTGGGGGGAGGGGACAGATACGCAGTATTTT. Translation gives CATTWGEGTDTQYF.

The chain carries TRBV4-3 and TRBJ1-1; D is perhaps TRBD1 (5 bases). CDR3 length equals 14 residues. Trimming removed 0 bases from V and 4 bases from J, with 9 bases in between. CDR1 LGHNA and CDR2 YSLEER come from the germline V gene. DNA of the CDR3: TGCGCCAGCAGCCAAGATCGGGGGGGCACTGAAGCTTTCTTT. Translation: CASSQDRGGTEAFF.

The V and J genes are TRBV29-1 and TRBJ1-2; tentative D call: TRBD1 (6 bases). The CDR3 contains 12 residues. CDR1 is SQVTM, CDR2 ANQGSEA, per germline. The germline V and J ends were trimmed by 0 bases and 4 bases, with 6 bases remaining between them. CDR3 residues: CSVEEGAYGYTF. For the CDR3, the DNA is TGCAGCGTTGAAGAGGGGGCCTATGGCTACACCTTC.

This chain links TRBV6-6 with TRBJ1-1, with no clear D. Trimming shortened V by 0 bases and J by 6 bases, and 5 bases separated the two germline ends. CDR1 and CDR2 from the germline V gene are MNHNY and SVGAGI (reference sequence). The CDR3 is 12 residues long. The CDR3 nucleotides are TGTGCCAGCAGTTACTCGAGTGCTGAAGCTTTCTTT. Amino acids: CASSYSSAEAFF.

The rearrangement links TRBV7-9 to TRBJ2-7; 7 bases are shared with TRBD2. The J segment lost 0 bases and the V segment lost 1 base, leaving 3 bases of the junction unmatched. Per germline, CDR1 SEHNR and CDR2 FQNEAQ (reference sequence). The CDR3 runs to 15 residues. CDR3 nucleotide sequence: TGTGCCAGCAGCTTAGGAGCGGGACCCTCCTACGAGCAGTACTTC. The encoded protein is CASSLGAGPSYEQYF.

CDR3 nucleotides: TGTGCCAGCAGCTTAGGGTCGGGGGCTGAAGCTTTCTTT. The encoded protein is CASSLGSGAEAFF. This chain uses TRBV7-2 with TRBJ1-1, with D possibly being TRBD1 (5 bases). The germline V gene has CDR1 SGHTA and CDR2 FQGNSA. V shed 1 base and J shed 6 bases, with 9 bases lying between them. This CDR3 region has 13 residues.

The chain employs TRBV7-6 and TRBJ2-1; TRBD2 aligns across 9 bases. CDR1 and CDR2 from the germline V gene are SGHVS and FNYEAQ. The CDR3 is made up of 16 amino acids. Trimming removed 3 bases from V and 7 bases from J; junction bases left unmatched: 10. The CDR3 sequence: CASSFGGSGSVNEQFF. CDR3 sequence (DNA): TGTGCCAGCAGCTTTGGTGGTAGCGGGAGTGTTAATGAGCAGTTCTTC. Combining the CDR3 with reference TRBV7-6 and TRBJ2-1 gives the whole variable domain GAGVSQSPRYKVTKRGQDVALRCDPISGHVSLYWYRQALGQGPEFLTYFNYEAQQDKSGLPNDRFSAERPEGSISTLTIQRTEQRDSAMYRCASSFGGSGSVNEQFFGPGTRLTVL.

J is TRBJ1-1 and V is TRBV7-9, with unresolved D. Germline loops: CDR1 SEHNR, CDR2 FQNEAQ (reference sequence). The V and J ends lost 7 bases and 0 bases respectively, with 6 bases between them. The CDR3 contains 12 residues. CDR3 residues: CASNPMNTEAFF. Here the CDR3 DNA reads TGTGCCAGCAACCCTATGAACACTGAAGCTTTCTTT.

About this clone itself: Relative to the germline gene, one junction end is altered; a read error may explain this. The CDR3 spells CASSLGLAGGPTGDTQYF. CDR3 bases: TGTGCTAGCAGCTTAGGACTAGCGGGAGGCCCCACCGGAGATACGCAGTATTTT. The chain couples TRBV7-7 to TRBJ2-3, with 14 bases identical to TRBD2. The CDR3 runs to 18 residues. Germline-derived CDR1 and CDR2 are SSHAT and FNYEAQ (reference sequence).

This chain uses TRBV19 with TRBJ2-2; 13 positions match TRBD2. This CDR3 comprises 15 residues. J lost 5 bases, V lost 6 bases, and 3 bases had no gene match. CDR1 LNHDA and CDR2 SQIVND come from the germline V gene (reference sequence). CDR3 protein: CASRGLAGETGELFF. The CDR3 coding sequence is TGTGCCAGTAGAGGACTAGCGGGAGAAACCGGGGAGCTGTTTTTT.

This chain uses TRBV6-5 with TRBJ2-7, with TRBD2 matching 7 bases. This CDR3 is 13 amino acids long. With V trimmed by 2 bases and J by 3 bases, 1 base remained unmatched. Germline assignment: CDR1 MNHEY and CDR2 SVGAGI. CDR3 coding DNA: TGTGCCAGCAGTTACGGGACTAACTACGAGCAGTACTTC. This gives the protein CASSYGTNYEQYF.

This clone was seen a few times. The V and J genes are TRBV6-4 and TRBJ2-3; 12 bases align to TRBD1. There are 15 residues in the CDR3. The germline V gene has CDR1 MRHNA and CDR2 SNTAGT. V lost 6 bases to trimming and J lost 4 bases; unmatched junction nucleotides: 5. DNA for the CDR3: TGTGCCAGCAGCGCCGGGACAGGGGGCGCAGATACGCAGTATTTT. The encoded protein is CASSAGTGGADTQYF.

J is TRBJ2-3 and V is TRBV14; D ambiguous. V was clipped by 0 bases and J by 3 bases, with 10 bases between them. The CDR3 has 15 residues. Germline values: CDR1 SGHDN, CDR2 FVKESK. Here the CDR3 DNA reads TGTGCCAGCAGCCAAGAAAGCGCTCGGACAGATACGCAGTATTTT. Encoded protein: CASSQESARTDTQYF.